This T cell receptor (beta chain) is drawn from a study of shared clonotypes between healthy human individuals. Overall study: There were three CD4 naive, three CD4 memory, two CD8 naive and one CD8 memory plates per donor. Study conclusions and caveats: Owing to a small donor count, the genetic and exposure-history diversity represented was limited.

When replicate PCRs were run on sorted subsets, they used about 200 ng DNA, about 30,000 T cell genomes. The table came from immunoSEQ multiplex PCR; TCRdb's copy has only in-frame clones and leaves some out. The sample has about 1 million clones, about 70% seen once. The CDR3 length is 16 residues. Germline assignment: CDR1 SSHAT and CDR2 FNYEAQ (reference sequence). Comments on this clone: Its matching antigen is unknown. The junction departs from the called germline gene at one end, perhaps through a read error.

The sample consisted of memory CD4+ T cells sorted from blood. Noted subset: CD45RA-negative fraction. This TCR was recovered from a man aged 18 to 29 in good health. The rearrangement joins TRBV7-7 to TRBJ2-2; 7 bases fit TRBD1. Here the CDR3 reads CASSPQGRGNTGELFF. DNA of the CDR3: TGTGCTAGCAGCCCACAGGGGAGAGGGAACACCGGGGAGCTGTTTTTT.